This passage covers 18 T cell receptor beta chains from one sample sequenced in a study of shared clonotypes between healthy human individuals. Generated by immunoSEQ multiplex PCR, the TCRdb table keeps only in-frame clones and is missing some. The table includes over 2 million clones, roughly 90% detected once. The specimen was naive CD4+ T cells from PBMCs. Subset specified: CD45RA+ positively selected. These receptors came from a man aged 18 to 29 in good health. Some clones in this sample may be carry-over from other donors' samples.

The chain carries TRBV9 and TRBJ1-2; a possible D gene is TRBD1 (5 bases). The V end lost 5 bases, the J end lost 4 bases, and 12 bases lay between the germline ends. The CDR3 is 13 amino acids. CDR1 and CDR2 from the germline V gene are SGDLS and YYNGEE. The CDR3 region is CASRGQGAYGYTF. The CDR3, as DNA: TGTGCCAGCAGGGGCCAGGGCGCCTATGGCTACACCTTC.

The V call is TRBV25-1, the J call TRBJ1-6, with no clear D. Trimming took 1 base from V and 7 from J, leaving 5 bases between them. Per germline, CDR1 MGHDK and CDR2 SYGVNS. CDR3 length: 13 residues. The CDR3 here is CASSELRNSPLHF. The CDR3 nucleotides read TGTGCCAGCAGTGAATTAAGGAATTCACCCCTCCACTTT.

This sequence joins TRBV5-5 and TRBJ2-3; 8 nucleotides align to TRBD1. CDR1 and CDR2 (germline): SGHKS, YYEKEE (reference sequence). This CDR3 region has 16 residues. Trimming at V came to 3 bases and at J to 0 bases, leaving 6 bases not matched to a gene. The CDR3 sequence: CASSYRTGLSTDTQYF. DNA of the CDR3: TGTGCCAGCAGCTATCGGACAGGGCTTAGCACAGATACGCAGTATTTT.

CDR3 protein: CASSFGLAGAQGQFF. The CDR3 DNA follows: TGTGCCAGCAGCTTTGGACTAGCGGGAGCCCAGGGGCAGTTCTTC. The gene calls are TRBV5-6 and TRBJ2-1, with 13 bases fitting TRBD2. The CDR3 has 15 residues. V trimming: 2 bases; J trimming: 12 bases; junction bases outside the gene matches: 8. CDR1 and CDR2 from the germline V gene are SGHDT and YYEEEE.

V gene TRBV5-5 combines with J gene TRBJ2-3, with TRBD2 matching over 9 bases. Germline V gene data show CDR1 as SGHKS and CDR2 as YYEKEE (reference sequence). This CDR3 spans 16 amino acids. V dropped 5 bases and J dropped 1; count of bases not matched to a gene: 8. CDR3 region: CASSPGVAGGTDTQYF. The CDR3 DNA is TGTGCCAGCAGTCCAGGAGTAGCGGGAGGCACAGATACGCAGTATTTT.

The rearrangement links TRBV28 to TRBJ2-6, with D possibly matching TRBD2 (6 bases). Trimming stripped 6 bases from V and 0 bases from J, with 18 bases between. This CDR3 is 18 amino acids long. The germline CDR1 and CDR2 sequences are MDHEN and SYDVKM. In DNA, the CDR3 is TGTGCCAGCAGCCGCCCGGGGGTAAAAAGCTCTGGGGCCAACGTCCTGACTTTC. Translating it yields CASSRPGVKSSGANVLTF.

This clone has a single count. V usage is TRBV18 and J usage is TRBJ2-7, with 11 bases fitting TRBD2. Germline lookup yields CDR1 KGHSH and CDR2 LQKENI. V was clipped by 3 bases and J by 2 bases; unmatched bases: 6. The CDR3 length is 16 residues. Written as DNA, the CDR3 is TGTGCCAGCTCACCCGCCGGGACTAGCGGTACCTACGAGCAGTACTTC. Amino acids: CASSPAGTSGTYEQYF.

This sequence joins TRBV5-1 and TRBJ2-2; a possible D gene is TRBD1 (6 bases). The CDR3 covers 17 residues. Germline values: CDR1 SGHRS, CDR2 YFSETQ. V was shortened by 1 base and J by 0 bases, with 13 bases between the two germline ends. The CDR3 region is CASSLRDTSANTGELFF. The CDR3, as DNA: TGCGCCAGCAGCTTGCGGGACACTTCCGCGAACACCGGGGAGCTGTTTTTT.

The chain has TRBV28 and TRBJ2-5; no clear D gene. The V and J ends lost 2 bases and 1 base respectively, with 5 bases between them. Germline lookup yields CDR1 MDHEN and CDR2 SYDVKM. This CDR3 has 13 residues. The CDR3 spells CASSLGPQETQYF. The CDR3 nucleotides read TGTGCCAGCAGTTTAGGTCCCCAAGAGACCCAGTACTTC.

This clone has only a few counts. In DNA form, the CDR3 reads TGTGCCAGCAGCCCCTTGGCAGGGGGCGAGCAAAAACTGTTTTTT. Its translation is CASSPLAGGEQKLFF. J is TRBJ1-4 and V is TRBV4-2, with 8 positions matching TRBD1. This CDR3 comprises 15 residues. The germline V gene has CDR1 LGHNA and CDR2 YNFKEQ. Trimming cost V 4 bases and J 9 bases; bases outside gene matches: 10.

The V and J genes are TRBV6-5 and TRBJ1-3, with unresolved D. Germline CDR1 MNHEY, CDR2 SVGAGI. Trimming cost V 2 bases and J 8 bases, with 16 bases left between them. The CDR3 loop spans 15 amino acids. This chain's CDR3 is CASSYAPQPQDTIYF. The CDR3 DNA follows: TGTGCCAGCAGTTACGCACCACAGCCCCAGGACACCATATATTTT.

CDR3 DNA: TGTGCCAGCAGCTTAGACGGAACGGTTCAAGCTTTCTTT. This encodes CASSLDGTVQAFF. The genes are TRBV7-8 and TRBJ1-1; D is unclear. V shed 1 base and J shed 9 bases, with 12 bases lying between them. This CDR3 has 13 residues. CDR1 SGHVS and CDR2 FQNEAQ come from the germline V gene.

The V gene is TRBV2, the J gene TRBJ1-1; the match to TRBD1 covers 9 bases. The CDR3 has 11 amino acids. Trimming removed 9 bases from V and 6 bases from J; junction bases left unmatched: 2. Germline CDR1 and CDR2: SNHLY and FYNNEI. The CDR3 region has the DNA TGTGCCAGTGGGACAGGGCCTGAAGCTTTCTTT. This gives the protein CASGTGPEAFF.

J is TRBJ1-4 and V is TRBV5-1, with 7 bases fitting TRBD1. V was clipped by 2 bases and J by 8 bases; unmatched bases: 3. Germline V CDR1 and CDR2: SGHRS, YFSETQ. The CDR3 is 13 amino acids. The CDR3 is CASSFRGDEKLFF. The CDR3 DNA sequence: TGCGCCAGCAGCTTCAGGGGGGACGAAAAACTGTTTTTT.

The V and J genes are TRBV18 and TRBJ2-2, with D possibly TRBD2 on 5 matching bases. Germline lookup yields CDR1 KGHSH and CDR2 LQKENI. The CDR3 length is 14 residues. V was clipped by 5 bases and J by 3 bases, with 10 bases between them. The CDR3 DNA is TGTGCCAGCTCAACTAGATTTGACACCGGGGAGCTGTTTTTT. Residues: CASSTRFDTGELFF.

V is TRBV19 and J is TRBJ1-4; a possible D gene is TRBD1 (5 bases). Germline CDR1 LNHDA, CDR2 SQIVND (reference sequence). The CDR3 extends over 16 amino acids. Between the trimmed V and J ends, which lost 5 bases and 3 bases, there was a span of 16 bases. CDR3 coding DNA: TGTGCCAGTAGTGCCCGGGGGAGGGCTTCTAATGAAAAACTGTTTTTT. Protein product: CASSARGRASNEKLFF.

The rearrangement uses TRBV23-1 and TRBJ2-2; possible D gene TRBD2, 7 bases. TRBV23-1 is placed among ORFs of uncertain function. CDR3 length: 20 residues. The V end was cut by 5 bases, the J end by 6 bases, with 31 bases between. Here the CDR3 reads CASSVQGGGPANSRSGELFF. In DNA form, the CDR3 reads TGCGCCAGCAGTGTTCAGGGAGGGGGTCCGGCCAACAGTCGGTCCGGGGAGCTGTTTTTT.

The chain couples TRBV30 to TRBJ2-7; 9 bases match TRBD1. This CDR3 has 15 residues. V was clipped by 2 bases and J by 1 base; unmatched bases: 6. Germline V gene data show CDR1 as GTSNPN and CDR2 as SVGIG (reference sequence). DNA for the CDR3: TGTGCCTGGAGTCGTAAGGACAGGGGTTCCTACGAGCAGTACTTC. Translation gives CAWSRKDRGSYEQYF.